This TCR beta chain was identified in a study of a mutant IDH1 vaccine in newly diagnosed glioma (dated by TCRdb to the early 2020s). Broadly, across the study: Patients were given eight vaccinations, in weeks 1, 3, 5, 7, 11, 15, 19 and 23, which matched visits V03 through V10. Prior to enrollment, standard therapy consisting of radiotherapy alone, temozolomide alone, or radiochemotherapy with temozolomide had been administered to patients, with the combination being received by most patients. Vaccination started 4-6 weeks after radiotherapy alone, or was given together with temozolomide cycles in the groups whose treatment included chemotherapy. Six visits were used for peripheral blood collection: V03 (baseline), V05, V07, V10, V12 and V13. For exploratory analyses, around 26 treated patients had longitudinal TCRB deep sequencing done wherever samples were available. The approximately 29 treated patients were approximately 62% male and around 40% female, with a mean age of approximately 38 years. What the study reported, not specific to this receptor: Pseudoprogression appeared unrelated to alterations in the top peripheral T cell clonotypes detected by TCRB sequencing. It was noted by the authors that analyses of patient blood samples could not be reproduced owing to sample limitations. Vaccine-induced immune responses across multiple MHC alleles were detected in 93.3% of patients. Availability determined which PBMC samples were chosen for TCRB deep sequencing.

What this sample's time point label stands for: week 23, last vaccination. A 20-mer mutant IDH1 peptide at 300 micrograms in Montanide made up each vaccine dose, which was injected subcutaneously together with topical imiquimod. Newly diagnosed WHO grade 3 or 4 IDH1-mutant astrocytomas showing loss of nuclear ATRX were present in the donors. The samples were drawn from NOA16, a multicentre, single-arm, open-label phase I trial in Germany that tested a mutant IDH1 peptide vaccine in humans for the first time. Genomic DNA for TCRB sequencing was extracted from EDTA blood using the DNeasy Blood and Tissue Kit. About this clone: Its antigen remains undetermined. No base quality information exists; no much larger clone differs at one position.

The CDR3 sequence holds 19 residues, the cysteine and phenylalanine included. CDR3 DNA is the only sequence kept; it has 57 bases, read in frame from the first base. Unmatched junction bases come to 12, with V trimmed by 1 base and J by 1 base. Based on the germline V gene (reference sequence), the CDR1 and CDR2 sequences are SEHNR and FQNEAQ. Receptor amplification or capture employed the immunoSEQ multiplex PCR assay. Following the manufacturer's protocol, the hsTCRB Kit was used to amplify rearranged TCR beta chain sequences. Sequencing of TCRB libraries was carried out on an Illumina MiSeq. The original pipeline was this. The proprietary platform of the kit vendor was used for demultiplexing, trimming and gene mapping. TCRdb provides this immuneACCESS table in a form limited to in-frame rearrangements. Some clones are lacking; in checked studies, under half of them reflect an unresolved V gene, and why the rest are absent is not known. Clone size and the V and J calls come from that table; the DNA yielded D and trimming. The sample table lists 20,000 to 25,000 clones, roughly 82% of them with a count of one. The ten biggest clones cover less than 15% of the sample.

This TCR came from a man aged 25 to 40 with glioma. This material consisted of PBMCs, taken from a glioma patient whose treatment included an IDH1 peptide vaccine. The V gene is TRBV7-9 and the J gene is TRBJ2-4, with 8 bases in between that match TRBD1. Here is the DNA: TGTGCCAGCAGCTTAGGGACAGGGAGCGGACTGGCGGCCAAAAACATTCAGTACTTC. Translated, this gives CASSLGTGSGLAAKNIQYF.